This record concerns one T cell receptor (beta chain) sequence. The data are from a study of blood T cell repertoires in COVID-19. Study summary: PBMCs, B-cell-depleted T cells, or T cells were the source of the cDNA or gDNA that made up the material.

Trimming at V came to 4 bases and at J to 4 bases, leaving 7 bases not matched to a gene. The germline gives CDR1 LGHNA, CDR2 YSLEER. The CDR3 is 16 amino acids. Profiling relied on immunoSEQ multiplex PCR, and the TCRdb table lists in-frame clones only, not all of them. The sample consists of about 120,000 clones, around 90% of them appearing once. This TCR was recovered from a woman aged 55-70 years with COVID-19, enrolled during active disease. The chain is built from TRBV4-3 and TRBJ1-2; 12 nucleotides line up with TRBD1. The sample comprised peripheral blood. The CDR3 is CASSPQGQGASYGYTF. The CDR3 DNA sequence: TGCGCCAGCAGCCCGCAGGGACAGGGGGCCTCCTATGGCTACACCTTC.